The clone carrying this T cell receptor (beta chain) was seen many times. The sample belongs to a study of early T cells in non-severe SARS-CoV-2 infection. Whole-study context: Unpaired chains resulted from sequencing bulk RNA of unsorted whole blood.

The V end was cut by 3 bases, the J end by 3 bases, with 8 bases between. Germline lookup yields CDR1 SGHAT and CDR2 FQNNGV. The CDR3 is made up of 13 amino acids. TCRdb fed the 5' RACE reads into MiXCR, producing one record per CDR3 protein. The sample contains 20,000 to 25,000 distinct CDR3 sequences, 4% to 4.5% of which appear only once. The specimen sequenced was whole blood. This chain uses TRBV11-2 with TRBJ1-1, with D uncertain. This sequence originates from an adult who was a healthcare worker with PCR-confirmed SARS-CoV-2 infection or an uninfected control (not recorded which). The DNA for the CDR3 is TGTGCCAGCAGCTTTGGAGCCTACACTGAAGCTTTCTTT. It is translated as CASSFGAYTEAFF.